The next 8 T cell receptor beta chains were all read from a single sample in a study of T cells in Graves' hyperthyroidism and ophthalmopathy. TCR beta CDR3 regions were amplified from RNA. Carried out on the TCR CDR3, a first-round RT-PCR used the HTBI primer set. TCRdb processed the multiplex PCR reads anew with MiXCR; each CDR3 protein has one entry. This table holds hundreds of thousands of distinct CDR3 sequences, approximately 44% found once. Sequencing was performed on peripheral blood or thyroid tissue (not recorded which). The origin of the receptors is a woman aged 18-30 years with Graves' hyperthyroidism.

This clonotype came up many times. The J gene is TRBJ1-5, the V gene TRBV2; D is perhaps TRBD1 (6 bases). Germline V gene data show CDR1 as SNHLY and CDR2 as FYNNEI. The CDR3 sequence is 15 residues long. Trimming shortened V by 6 bases and J by 7 bases, and 19 bases separated the two germline ends. The CDR3 region is CASRGLTGTGQPQHF. CDR3 in DNA: TGTGCCAGCAGAGGCCTTACAGGGACGGGGCAGCCCCAGCATTTT. Using reference TRBV2 and TRBJ1-5 for the parts outside the CDR3, the full variable domain is EPEVTQTPSHQVTQMGQEVILRCVPISNHLYFYWYRQILGQKVEFLVSFYNNEISEKSEIFDDQFSVERPDGSNFTLKIRSTKLEDSAMYFCASRGLTGTGQPQHFGDGTRLSIL.

This clonotype has a handful of counts. The chain combines TRBV19 with TRBJ2-5, with TRBD1 as a possible D gene (6 bases). The V end lost 6 bases, the J end lost 3 bases, and 14 bases lay between the germline ends. The CDR3 sequence is 14 residues long. CDR1 is LNHDA, CDR2 SQIVND, per germline (reference sequence). DNA for the CDR3: TGTGCCAGTAGCCCCTCATACAGGGAAGAGACCCAGTACTTC. Protein product: CASSPSYREETQYF.

V and J are TRBV29-1 and TRBJ1-1, with 10 bases aligning to TRBD1. Germline V CDR1 and CDR2: SQVTM, ANQGSEA. Trimming cost V 5 bases and J 5 bases; bases outside gene matches: 5. This CDR3 is built from 13 residues. The CDR3 nucleotides are TGCAGCGTTAGACAGGGGGCGGGAACTGAAGCTTTCTTT. Amino acid sequence: CSVRQGAGTEAFF.

This clonotype has at least ten counts. The rearrangement joins TRBV29-1 to TRBJ1-1; the D is unclear. V lost 6 bases and J lost 7, with 6 bases in between. Germline V lookup: CDR1 SQVTM, CDR2 ANQGSEA. This CDR3 is 9 amino acids long. As DNA, the CDR3 is TGCAGCGTGGAGGATGAAGCTTTCTTT. Translation: CSVEDEAFF.

The CDR3 coding sequence is TGTGCCAGCAGCTTAGAATCGGGGTGGGGCAATCAGCCCCAGCATTTT. It yields the protein CASSLESGWGNQPQHF. The chain employs TRBV11-2 and TRBJ1-5, with no clear D. CDR1 is SGHAT and CDR2 is FQNNGV in the germline V gene. The CDR3 totals 16 residues. Trimming cost V 0 bases and J 2 bases, with 11 bases left between them.

The rearrangement links TRBV4-1 to TRBJ2-7; TRBD1 might be the D (6 bases). The CDR3 is made up of 11 amino acids. Trimming pared 4 bases from V and 8 bases from J, leaving 9 bases between. Looked up from germline, CDR1 is MGHRA and CDR2 is YSYEKL. Written as DNA, the CDR3 is TGCGCCAGCAGCCTCGGACAGAAGCAGTACTTC. This encodes CASSLGQKQYF.

The chain is built from TRBV10-3 and TRBJ1-1; D is possibly TRBD1 (5 bases). The V end lost 10 bases, the J end lost 5 bases, and 23 bases lay between the germline ends. CDR3 length equals 15 residues. Germline V gene data show CDR1 as ENHRY and CDR2 as SYGVKD. This CDR3 is CASSPLITGWTEAFF. In DNA, the CDR3 is TGTGCCAGCAGCCCTTTAATTACAGGCTGGACTGAAGCTTTCTTT.

The chain recombines TRBV2 with TRBJ1-5; 8 nucleotides agree with TRBD1. J gave up 3 bases and V 5 bases, and 9 bases lay outside the gene matches. CDR3 length: 16 residues. Germline CDR1 SNHLY, CDR2 FYNNEI. In nucleotides, the CDR3 is TGTGCCAGCAGTTACATTGGACAGGGATCCAATCAGCCCCAGCATTTT. It codes for CASSYIGQGSNQPQHF.